One sample yielded the 30 T cell receptor beta chains listed below, sequenced in a study of shared clonotypes between healthy human individuals. TCRdb's copy holds only in-frame clones and misses some; the assay was immunoSEQ multiplex PCR. Altogether a few hundred thousand clones are present, around 97% being singletons, with the ten largest covering 0.057%. Source material: naive CD4+ T cells sorted from blood. Sample subset: CD45RA+ positively selected. These receptor sequences come from a woman aged 30 to 39 in good health.

The gene calls are TRBV28 and TRBJ1-3, with D unresolved. Germline V lookup: CDR1 MDHEN, CDR2 SYDVKM. This CDR3 comprises 11 residues. Trimming stripped 7 bases from V and 4 bases from J, with 5 bases between. CDR3 sequence: CASNRGNTIYF. DNA of the CDR3: TGTGCCAGCAATCGGGGAAACACCATATATTTT. Full variable domain (remainder filled in from reference TRBV28 and TRBJ1-3): DVKVTQSSRYLVKRTGEKVFLECVQDMDHENMFWYRQDPGLGLRLIYFSYDVKMKEKGDIPEGYSVSREKKERFSLILESASTNQTSMYLCASNRGNTIYFGEGSWLTVV.

The rearrangement joins TRBV29-1 to TRBJ1-1, with TRBD1 matching over 8 bases. The V and J ends lost 2 bases and 1 base, in that order; junction bases with no gene match: 9. CDR3 size: 16 residues. The germline gives CDR1 SQVTM, CDR2 ANQGSEA. CDR3: CSVESSPGQENTEAFF. In DNA, the CDR3 is TGCAGCGTTGAAAGCTCCCCGGGACAGGAGAACACTGAAGCTTTCTTT.

The chain couples TRBV10-3 to TRBJ2-1, with 7 bases fitting TRBD2. The ends lost 8 bases at V and 1 base at J; junction bases unmatched: 2. The CDR3 sequence is 13 residues long. Germline V CDR1 and CDR2: ENHRY, SYGVKD. CDR3: CAIASGSYNEQFF. CDR3 coding DNA: TGTGCCATCGCTAGCGGTTCCTACAATGAGCAGTTCTTC.

V gene TRBV28 combines with J gene TRBJ2-1, with 7 bases that match TRBD2. The CDR3 totals 17 residues. V dropped 1 base and J dropped 5; count of bases not matched to a gene: 11. Germline CDR1 reads MDHEN; CDR2 reads SYDVKM. CDR3 coding DNA: TGTGCCAGCAGTTTATCTTTACGGGAGGCTAACGACAATGAGCAGTTCTTC. It encodes CASSLSLREANDNEQFF.

Concerning this clone itself: Additional DNA sequences in this sample encode the identical CDR3. The chain joins TRBV5-6 to TRBJ2-7; no clear D gene. From germline, CDR1 is SGHDT and CDR2 YYEEEE. The CDR3 is made up of 12 amino acids. Trimming stripped 2 bases from V and 0 bases from J, with 3 bases between. CDR3 sequence (DNA): TGTGCCAGCAGCTTAAACTCCTACGAGCAGTACTTC. It yields the protein CASSLNSYEQYF.

This chain joins TRBV19 and TRBJ1-5; the match to TRBD1 covers 10 bases. V trimming: 6 bases; J trimming: 2 bases; junction bases outside the gene matches: 4. The germline V gene encodes CDR1 LNHDA and CDR2 SQIVND (reference sequence). The CDR3 runs to 15 residues. DNA for the CDR3: TGTGCCAGTAGCACCGGGACAGGGGGCAATCAGCCCCAGCATTTT. This encodes CASSTGTGGNQPQHF.

The chain combines TRBV30 with TRBJ2-7; 11 nucleotides line up with TRBD2. CDR3 size: 15 residues. The trim removed 0 bases at V and 9 bases at J, leaving 10 bases unmatched. Germline V lookup: CDR1 GTSNPN, CDR2 SVGIG (reference sequence). This chain's CDR3 is CAWSVPGTSGSGQYF. The CDR3 region has the DNA TGTGCCTGGAGTGTACCGGGGACTAGCGGAAGCGGGCAGTACTTC.

This chain connects TRBV5-1 to TRBJ2-1, with D hard to call. This CDR3 region has 14 residues. The V gene lost 5 bases and the J gene lost 0 bases, with 9 bases spanning the gap. In germline, CDR1 is SGHRS, CDR2 YFSETQ. This CDR3 is CASSGYDSYNEQFF. In DNA, the CDR3 is TGCGCCAGCAGTGGATATGACTCCTACAATGAGCAGTTCTTC.

About this clone: The same CDR3 also results from other DNA sequences found in this sample. The chain recombines TRBV28 with TRBJ1-2; D unclear. Trimming removed 8 bases from V and 1 base from J, with 5 bases in between. Germline V gene lookup returns CDR1 MDHEN and CDR2 SYDVKM. This CDR3 region has 11 residues. The CDR3 DNA follows: TGTGCCAGCGTAGGTAACTATGGCTACACCTTC. This sequence encodes CASVGNYGYTF.

This chain connects TRBV28 to TRBJ2-7; D not resolved. Germline-derived CDR1 and CDR2 are MDHEN and SYDVKM. The CDR3 contains 12 residues. The ends were cut back, 3 bases at V and 2 bases at J, with 5 bases in the middle. Written as DNA, the CDR3 is TGTGCCAGCAGTTTTAGCCCCTACGAGCAGTACTTC. Encoded protein: CASSFSPYEQYF.

The chain uses TRBV4-1 and TRBJ1-1; D is unclear. This CDR3 spans 11 amino acids. Germline CDR1 reads MGHRA; CDR2 reads YSYEKL. V was shortened by 5 bases and J by 7 bases, with 8 bases between the two germline ends. In DNA, the CDR3 is TGCGCCAGCAGCTACGGTCTTGAAGCTTTCTTT. This codes for CASSYGLEAFF.

This chain connects TRBV15 to TRBJ2-2; 7 bases align to TRBD1. Germline V gene lookup returns CDR1 LNHNV and CDR2 YYDKDF (reference sequence). With 2 bases clipped from V and 7 bases from J, the junction kept 7 bases outside the gene matches. The CDR3 is 15 amino acids. The CDR3 nucleotides read TGTGCCACCAGCAGAAGACAGGGCCCCGGCGGGGAGCTGTTTTTT. Translated: CATSRRQGPGGELFF.

This chain uses TRBV9 with TRBJ2-4; the D gene is possibly TRBD1 (5 bases). V lost 0 bases to trimming and J lost 2 bases, with 9 bases between them. CDR3 length: 15 residues. CDR1 is SGDLS, CDR2 YYNGEE, per germline. CDR3 region: CASSVEAGTKNIQYF. CDR3 nucleotide sequence: TGTGCCAGCAGCGTAGAGGCAGGGACCAAAAACATTCAGTACTTC.

The rearrangement uses TRBV28 and TRBJ2-2; 8 nucleotides agree with TRBD2. V trimming: 7 bases; J trimming: 0 bases; junction bases outside the gene matches: 7. The germline V gene encodes CDR1 MDHEN and CDR2 SYDVKM. CDR3 length: 16 residues. CDR3 sequence reads: CASTPGGVANTGELFF. In DNA form, the CDR3 reads TGTGCCAGCACTCCGGGGGGGGTCGCGAACACCGGGGAGCTGTTTTTT. Supplemented by reference TRBV28 and TRBJ2-2, the full variable domain reads DVKVTQSSRYLVKRTGEKVFLECVQDMDHENMFWYRQDPGLGLRLIYFSYDVKMKEKGDIPEGYSVSREKKERFSLILESASTNQTSMYLCASTPGGVANTGELFFGEGSRLTVL.

The rearrangement links TRBV27 to TRBJ2-3; D unresolved. Trimming took 2 bases from V and 5 from J, leaving 11 bases between them. The CDR3 totals 14 residues. Germline CDR1 reads MNHEY; CDR2 reads SMNVEV (reference sequence). For the CDR3, the DNA is TGTGCCAGCAGTTTACATATCAGAGGAGATACGCAGTATTTT. Amino acids: CASSLHIRGDTQYF.

The chain links TRBV5-1 to TRBJ2-7; possibly TRBD1 for D (6 bases). Germline CDR1 SGHRS, CDR2 YFSETQ. CDR3 length equals 16 residues. V shed 1 base and J shed 2 bases, with 16 bases lying between them. CDR3 DNA sequence: TGCGCCAGCAGCTTGCTGCAGGGGCCGCCTACCTACGAGCAGTACTTC. Translated: CASSLLQGPPTYEQYF.

Concerning this clone: A read error may produce the germline difference seen at one junction end. This chain connects TRBV7-9 to TRBJ2-5; D may match TRBD1 or TRBD2 (5 bases each). Germline V gives CDR1 SEHNR, CDR2 FQNEAQ (reference sequence). This CDR3 spans 13 amino acids. The CDR3: CASSLGDQETQYF. In nucleotides, the CDR3 is TGTGCCAGCAGCTTAGGGGACCAGGAGACCCAGTACTTC. The whole variable domain, remainder taken from reference TRBV7-9 and TRBJ2-5, is DTGVSQNPRHKITKRGQNVTFRCDPISEHNRLYWYRQTLGQGPEFLTYFQNEAQLEKSRLLSDRFSAERPKGSFSTLEIQRTEQGDSAMYLCASSLGDQETQYFGPGTRLLVL.

V gene TRBV30 combines with J gene TRBJ2-5, with D uncertain. The J call may be incorrect, as the DNA end agrees better with TRBJ2-7. The CDR3 has 11 residues. Germline values: CDR1 GTSNPN, CDR2 SVGIG (reference sequence). The CDR3 DNA reads TGTGCCTGGAGTACGGGCTACGAGCAGTACTTC. Translated: CAWSTGYEQYF.

The chain is built from TRBV2 and TRBJ2-2; either TRBD1 or TRBD2 may fit D (6 bases each). With 6 bases removed from V and 4 bases from J, the gap between germline ends came to 15 bases. The CDR3 covers 15 residues. CDR1 is SNHLY, CDR2 FYNNEI, per germline. The CDR3 loop reads CASSPRGGSTGELFF. The DNA for the CDR3 is TGTGCCAGCAGCCCCAGAGGGGGGAGCACCGGGGAGCTGTTTTTT.

This clone was seen just once. The V call is TRBV29-1, the J call TRBJ2-2; tentatively, D is TRBD1 (6 bases). This CDR3 contains 13 residues. Trimming pared 6 bases from V and 5 bases from J, leaving 13 bases between. The germline V gene has CDR1 SQVTM and CDR2 ANQGSEA. The CDR3 nucleotides are TGCAGCGTCGTTACAGGGTCGACCGGGGAGCTGTTTTTT. This translates into CSVVTGSTGELFF.

This rearrangement joins TRBV28 to TRBJ2-5, with 10 nucleotides matching TRBD1. The J call may be in error: the DNA end matches TRBJ2-7 better. Germline V gene sequence: CDR1 MDHEN, CDR2 SYDVKM. The CDR3 loop spans 14 amino acids. The CDR3 protein is CASSPGTGENEQYF. CDR3 in DNA: TGTGCCAGCAGTCCGGGGACAGGGGAGAACGAGCAGTACTTC.

The rearrangement joins TRBV5-1 to TRBJ1-2, with D possibly being TRBD1 (6 bases). The CDR3 is 14 amino acids. V lost 0 bases, J lost 8 bases, and 14 bases lay in between. Germline V lookup: CDR1 SGHRS, CDR2 YFSETQ. The CDR3 region is CASSLEWGAEGYTF. In nucleotides, the CDR3 is TGCGCCAGCAGCTTGGAATGGGGGGCGGAGGGCTACACCTTC.

The genes are TRBV27 and TRBJ2-2; 13 bases match TRBD2. Unmatched junction bases numbered 5, after V lost 6 bases and J lost 7 bases. The CDR3 contains 15 residues. The germline V gene has CDR1 MNHEY and CDR2 SMNVEV (reference sequence). CDR3 amino acids: CASSGLAGVGGELFF. CDR3 DNA: TGTGCCAGCAGCGGACTAGCGGGAGTGGGCGGGGAGCTGTTTTTT.

The chain recombines TRBV28 with TRBJ2-5; the D is unclear. The germline V and J ends were trimmed by 2 bases and 1 base, with 2 bases remaining between them. CDR3 length: 12 residues. Germline V gene lookup returns CDR1 MDHEN and CDR2 SYDVKM. CDR3 coding DNA: TGTGCCAGCAGTTTACTCCAAGAGACCCAGTACTTC. Translating it yields CASSLLQETQYF.

The V and J genes are TRBV5-1 and TRBJ2-7; D possibly corresponds to TRBD1 (7 bases). Germline V gene sequence: CDR1 SGHRS, CDR2 YFSETQ. The CDR3 runs to 16 residues. V lost 6 bases and J 2 bases, leaving 21 bases between the germline ends. In DNA form, the CDR3 reads TGCGCCAGCACCCCCGGAGGAGGGGGCGTCACCTACGAGCAGTACTTC. Protein: CASTPGGGGVTYEQYF.

The chain links TRBV18 to TRBJ2-6; the D call may be TRBD1 or TRBD2 (7 bases each). The germline CDR1 and CDR2 sequences are KGHSH and LQKENI. V shed 3 bases and J shed 2 bases, with 17 bases lying between them. This CDR3 is built from 18 residues. The CDR3 nucleotides are TGTGCCAGCTCACCCCTCGGGGAGGGGGCAACTGGGGCCAACGTCCTGACTTTC. Residues: CASSPLGEGATGANVLTF.

J is TRBJ1-4 and V is TRBV7-9, with TRBD1 matching 7 bases. V was clipped by 5 bases and J by 5 bases; unmatched bases: 2. The CDR3 spans 13 residues. The germline CDR1 and CDR2 sequences are SEHNR and FQNEAQ (reference sequence). CDR3 sequence reads: CASSPTGNEKLFF. The CDR3 coding sequence is TGTGCCAGCAGCCCGACAGGGAATGAAAAACTGTTTTTT.

This chain links TRBV7-9 with TRBJ2-7, with D perhaps matching TRBD1 (6 bases). Germline values: CDR1 SEHNR, CDR2 FQNEAQ (reference sequence). The CDR3 has 13 amino acids. The ends were cut back, 2 bases at V and 6 bases at J, with 11 bases in the middle. The CDR3 loop reads CASSLSNRAEQYF. CDR3 DNA sequence: TGTGCCAGCAGCTTAAGCAACAGGGCCGAGCAGTACTTC.

A word on this clone: Other DNA sequences in the sample encode the same CDR3. The chain employs TRBV6-5 and TRBJ2-5, with 10 bases that match TRBD2. Per germline, CDR1 MNHEY and CDR2 SVGAGI. This CDR3 is 15 amino acids long. J lost 3 bases, V lost 4 bases, and 5 bases had no gene match. The CDR3 nucleotides are TGTGCCAGCAGTTCTCGGACTAGCGGAAAAGAGACCCAGTACTTC. Encoded protein: CASSSRTSGKETQYF.

Notes on this clone: Other DNA sequences in this sample translate to the same CDR3. The chain employs TRBV18 and TRBJ1-2; 7 bases fit TRBD1. The CDR3 covers 13 residues. Germline loops: CDR1 KGHSH, CDR2 LQKENI. V was clipped by 3 bases and J by 5 bases; unmatched bases: 3. CDR3 sequence (DNA): TGTGCCAGCTCACCGGGGGACAGATATGGCTACACCTTC. Encoded protein: CASSPGDRYGYTF.